This T cell receptor (beta chain) derives from a study of shared clonotypes between healthy human individuals. Only CD45RO-negative cells positively selected for CCR7 counted as naive CD8 cells, so terminally differentiated effector memory CD45RA+ cells were excluded. Donors included only healthy HIV-negative adults lacking recent acute infections or vaccinations. On this clone: Its matching antigen is unknown.

Broader study findings: Naive subsets tended to show greater estimated richness than memory subsets.

In the authors' methods: For the immunoSEQ data, sequences were junction-only without quality scores, so filtering differed. Sequenced by immunoSEQ multiplex PCR; TCRdb stores in-frame clones only, minus some. The V and J calls and clone size were taken over from that table, and D and trimming were inferred from the DNA. This table holds some 2 million clones, just under 95% found once. This receptor was taken from a man younger than 30 in good health. Material for sequencing was naive CD8+ T cells sorted from blood.

CDR3 amino acids: CASSSSFSATNEKLFF. CDR3 bases: TGTGCCAGCAGCTCCAGTTTCAGTGCAACTAATGAAAAACTGTTTTTT. The genes are TRBV7-8 and TRBJ1-4; D not certain. The V end was cut by 4 bases, the J end by 0 bases, with 12 bases between. CDR1 and CDR2 (germline): SGHVS, FQNEAQ. CDR3 length: 16 residues.